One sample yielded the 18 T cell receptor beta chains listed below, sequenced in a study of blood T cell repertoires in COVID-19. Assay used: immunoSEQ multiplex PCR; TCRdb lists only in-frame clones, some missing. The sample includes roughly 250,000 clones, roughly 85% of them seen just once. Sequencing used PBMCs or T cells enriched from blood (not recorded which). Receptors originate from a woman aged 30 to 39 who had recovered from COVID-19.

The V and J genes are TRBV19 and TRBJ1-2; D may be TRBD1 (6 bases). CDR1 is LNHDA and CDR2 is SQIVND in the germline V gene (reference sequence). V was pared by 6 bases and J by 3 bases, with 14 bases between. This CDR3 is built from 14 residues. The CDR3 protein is CASRGEGGYYGYTF. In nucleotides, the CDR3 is TGTGCCAGTAGAGGAGAAGGGGGTTACTATGGCTACACCTTC.

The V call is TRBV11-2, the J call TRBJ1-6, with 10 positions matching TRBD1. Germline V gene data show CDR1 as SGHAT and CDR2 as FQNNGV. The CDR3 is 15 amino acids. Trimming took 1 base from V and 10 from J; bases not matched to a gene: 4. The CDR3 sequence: CASSLGGQGQSPLHF. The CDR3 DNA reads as TGTGCCAGCAGCTTAGGGGGACAGGGGCAGTCACCCCTCCACTTT. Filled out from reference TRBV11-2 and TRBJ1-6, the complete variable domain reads EAGVAQSPRYKIIEKRQSVAFWCNPISGHATLYWYQQILGQGPKLLIQFQNNGVVDDSQLPKDRFSAERLKGVDSTLKIQPAKLEDSAVYLCASSLGGQGQSPLHFGNGTRLTVT.

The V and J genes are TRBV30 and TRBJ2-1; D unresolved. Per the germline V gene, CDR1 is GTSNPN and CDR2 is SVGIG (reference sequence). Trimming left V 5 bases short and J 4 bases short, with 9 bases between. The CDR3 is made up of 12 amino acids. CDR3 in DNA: TGTGCCTGGCAACAGTTTTACAATGAGCAGTTCTTC. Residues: CAWQQFYNEQFF.

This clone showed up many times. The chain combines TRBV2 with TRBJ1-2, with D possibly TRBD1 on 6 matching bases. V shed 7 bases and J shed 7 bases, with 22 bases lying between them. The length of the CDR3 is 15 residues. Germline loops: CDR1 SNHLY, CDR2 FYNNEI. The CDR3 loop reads CASTTLKGVLGGYTF. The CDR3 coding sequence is TGTGCCAGCACAACACTTAAGGGGGTTTTAGGTGGCTACACCTTC.

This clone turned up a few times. The CDR3 protein is CSVEDTGRSHGYTF. In DNA form, the CDR3 reads TGCAGCGTTGAAGATACAGGAAGAAGTCATGGCTACACCTTC. The chain recombines TRBV29-1 with TRBJ1-2, with D maybe TRBD1 (5 bases). The germline V and J ends were trimmed by 0 bases and 6 bases, with 14 bases remaining between them. CDR1 is SQVTM, CDR2 ANQGSEA, per germline. This CDR3 is built from 14 residues.

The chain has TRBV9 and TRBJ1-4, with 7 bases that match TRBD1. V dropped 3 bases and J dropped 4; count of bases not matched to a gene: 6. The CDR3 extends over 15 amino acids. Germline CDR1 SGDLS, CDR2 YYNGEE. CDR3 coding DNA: TGTGCCAGCAGCGCCCGCGACAGGGATAATGAAAAACTGTTTTTT. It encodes CASSARDRDNEKLFF.

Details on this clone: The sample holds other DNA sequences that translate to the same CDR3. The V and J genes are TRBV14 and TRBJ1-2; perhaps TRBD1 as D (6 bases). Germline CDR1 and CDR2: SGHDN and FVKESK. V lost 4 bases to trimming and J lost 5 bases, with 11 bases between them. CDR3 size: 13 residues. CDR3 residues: CASSPSRGYGYTF. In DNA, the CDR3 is TGTGCCAGCAGCCCCAGCAGGGGATATGGCTACACCTTC.

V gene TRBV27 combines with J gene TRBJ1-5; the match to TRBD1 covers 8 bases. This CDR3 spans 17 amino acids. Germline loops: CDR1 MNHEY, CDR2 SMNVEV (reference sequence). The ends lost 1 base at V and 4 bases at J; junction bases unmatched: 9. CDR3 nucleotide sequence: TGTGCCAGCAGTTTATGGGGGACAGGTCGGATGAATCAGCCCCAGCATTTT. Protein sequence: CASSLWGTGRMNQPQHF.

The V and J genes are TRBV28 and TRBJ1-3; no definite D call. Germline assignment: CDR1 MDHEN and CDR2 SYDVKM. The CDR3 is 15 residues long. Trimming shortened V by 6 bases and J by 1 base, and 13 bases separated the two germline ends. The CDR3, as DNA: TGTGCCAGCAGGGAGGGCGGAGGTTCTGGAAACACCATATATTTT. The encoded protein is CASREGGGSGNTIYF.

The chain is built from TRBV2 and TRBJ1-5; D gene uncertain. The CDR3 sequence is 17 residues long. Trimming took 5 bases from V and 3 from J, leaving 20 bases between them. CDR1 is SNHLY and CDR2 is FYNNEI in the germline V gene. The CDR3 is CASSNTPGISLNQPQHF. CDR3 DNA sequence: TGTGCCAGCAGTAATACCCCGGGGATTTCCCTCAATCAGCCCCAGCATTTT.

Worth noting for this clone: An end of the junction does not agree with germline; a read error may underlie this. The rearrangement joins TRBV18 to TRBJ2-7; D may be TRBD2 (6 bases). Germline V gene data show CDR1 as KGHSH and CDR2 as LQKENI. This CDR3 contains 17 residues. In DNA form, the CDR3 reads TGTGCCAGCTCACCGATCCGGGAGCTCGGTTTCGCCTACGAGCAGTCCTTC. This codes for CASSPIRELGFAYEQSF.

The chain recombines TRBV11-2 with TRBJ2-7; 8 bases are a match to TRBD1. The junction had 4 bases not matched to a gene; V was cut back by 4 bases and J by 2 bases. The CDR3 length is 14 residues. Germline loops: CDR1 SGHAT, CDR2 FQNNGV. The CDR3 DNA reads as TGTGCCAGCAGCTCCGGGACAGGTCCCTACGAGCAGTACTTC. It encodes CASSSGTGPYEQYF.

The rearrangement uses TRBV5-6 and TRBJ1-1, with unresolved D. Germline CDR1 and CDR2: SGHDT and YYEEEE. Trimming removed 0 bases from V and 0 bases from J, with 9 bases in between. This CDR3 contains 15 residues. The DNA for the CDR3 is TGTGCCAGCAGCTTGGTAGCCAGAATGAACACTGAAGCTTTCTTT. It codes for CASSLVARMNTEAFF.

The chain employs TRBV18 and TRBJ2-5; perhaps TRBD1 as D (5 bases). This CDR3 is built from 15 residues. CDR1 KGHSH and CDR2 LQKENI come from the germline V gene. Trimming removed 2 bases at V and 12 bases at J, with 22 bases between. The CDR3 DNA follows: TGTGCCAGCTCACCAGTCAAAGACGTCGCCCAGGGAAAGTACTTC. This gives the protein CASSPVKDVAQGKYF.

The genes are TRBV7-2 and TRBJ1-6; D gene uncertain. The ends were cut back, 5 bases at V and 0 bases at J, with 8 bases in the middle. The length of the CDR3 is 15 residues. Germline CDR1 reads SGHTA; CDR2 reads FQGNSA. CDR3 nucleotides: TGTGCCAGCAGCCCCCTCAGCTCCTATAATTCACCCCTCCACTTT. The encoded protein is CASSPLSSYNSPLHF.

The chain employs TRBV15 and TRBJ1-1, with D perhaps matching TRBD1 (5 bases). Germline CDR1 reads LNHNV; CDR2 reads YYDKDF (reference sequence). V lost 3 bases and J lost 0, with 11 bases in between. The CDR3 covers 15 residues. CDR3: CATSRGGFMNTEAFF. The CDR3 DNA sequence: TGTGCCACCAGCAGGGGGGGTTTCATGAACACTGAAGCTTTCTTT.

CDR3 loop: CASNTMGHLGNTIYF. The CDR3 nucleotides read TGTGCCAGCAATACAATGGGACACCTTGGAAACACCATATATTTT. V gene TRBV2 combines with J gene TRBJ1-3, with D tentatively TRBD1 (6 bases). V dropped 7 bases and J dropped 3 bases, with 16 bases sitting between them. The CDR3 contains 15 residues. The germline CDR1 and CDR2 sequences are SNHLY and FYNNEI.

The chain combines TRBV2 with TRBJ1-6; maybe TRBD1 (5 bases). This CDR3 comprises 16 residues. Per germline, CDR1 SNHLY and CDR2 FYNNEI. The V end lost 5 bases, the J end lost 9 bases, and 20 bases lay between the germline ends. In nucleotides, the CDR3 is TGTGCCAGCAGTCAGTCCAGGTGGCGGGGGATTTCACCCCTCCACTTT. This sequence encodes CASSQSRWRGISPLHF.